The rows below give T cell receptor beta chains drawn from one sample of a study of blood T cell repertoires in COVID-19. This table comes from immunoSEQ multiplex PCR, and its TCRdb copy is limited to in-frame clones, with some not included. The sample consists of 150,000 to 200,000 clones, around four fifths of them appearing once. Sequenced material: peripheral blood. Receptors were obtained from a human donor in a cohort sampled during active COVID-19. CDR3s leave out the opening cysteine and the closing phenylalanine or tryptophan. Each record gives: V gene, J gene, CDR3 protein.

>TRBV7-9|TRBJ2-7
ASSFQGTTYEQY
>TRBV7-2|TRBJ2-3
ASSFQDTQY
>TRBV7-9|TRBJ2-3
ASSSRGAMYTQY
>TRBV24-1|TRBJ1-5
ATSGTGHQPQH
>TRBV24-1|TRBJ1-2
ATSDFKGEEANYGYT
>TRBV24-1|TRBJ2-2
ATSTPGQGLTGELF
>TRBV21-1|TRBJ2-5
ASSNSGQRGDYQETQY
>TRBV7-9|TRBJ2-2
ASSLGQMAGELF
>TRBV4-3|TRBJ2-5
ASSRLTGEEETQY
>TRBV28|TRBJ2-4
ASSSHLQGGQKNIQY
>TRBV2|TRBJ2-7
ASSPAGVAGNSYEQY
>TRBV15|TRBJ2-1
ATSRGQGAYNEQF
>TRBV6-5|TRBJ2-2
ASKRENTGELF
>TRBV5-1|TRBJ1-2
ASRSGQGAVGYT
>TRBV19|TRBJ2-6
ASGTGGRSGANVLT
>TRBV2|TRBJ2-5
ASSSDRGRGQETQY
>TRBV10-3|TRBJ1-1
ASRVGDEAF
>TRBV30|TRBJ2-7
AWQGYEQY
>TRBV19|TRBJ2-5
ASSPAGGAGETQY
>TRBV23-1|TRBJ1-2
ASSRRTVDYGYT
>TRBV7-8|TRBJ2-7
ASSLGGAGVFPYEQY
>TRBV9|TRBJ2-5
ASSPGQETQY